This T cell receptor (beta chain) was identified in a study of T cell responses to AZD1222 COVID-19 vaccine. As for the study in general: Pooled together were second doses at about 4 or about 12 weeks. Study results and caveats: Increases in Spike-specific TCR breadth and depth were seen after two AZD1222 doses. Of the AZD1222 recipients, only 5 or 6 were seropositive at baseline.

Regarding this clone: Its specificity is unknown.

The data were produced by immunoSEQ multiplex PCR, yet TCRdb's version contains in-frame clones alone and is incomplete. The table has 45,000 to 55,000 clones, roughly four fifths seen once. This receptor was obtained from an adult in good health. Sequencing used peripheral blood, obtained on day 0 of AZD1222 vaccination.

CDR3 nucleotide sequence: TGTGCCAGCAGCTTAGTCTTGGTCACTGAAGCTTTCTTT. This sequence encodes CASSLVLVTEAFF. The rearrangement links TRBV7-2 to TRBJ1-1; D call uncertain. V lost 1 base and J 4 bases, leaving 7 bases between the germline ends. The CDR3 runs to 13 residues. Germline CDR1 SGHTA, CDR2 FQGNSA. The full variable domain, in which reference TRBV7-2 and TRBJ1-1 provide the parts outside the CDR3, is GAGVSQSPSNKVTEKGKDVELRCDPISGHTALYWYRQSLGQGLEFLIYFQGNSAPDKSGLPSDRFSAERTGGSVSTLTIQRTQQEDSAVYLCASSLVLVTEAFFGQGTRLTVV.